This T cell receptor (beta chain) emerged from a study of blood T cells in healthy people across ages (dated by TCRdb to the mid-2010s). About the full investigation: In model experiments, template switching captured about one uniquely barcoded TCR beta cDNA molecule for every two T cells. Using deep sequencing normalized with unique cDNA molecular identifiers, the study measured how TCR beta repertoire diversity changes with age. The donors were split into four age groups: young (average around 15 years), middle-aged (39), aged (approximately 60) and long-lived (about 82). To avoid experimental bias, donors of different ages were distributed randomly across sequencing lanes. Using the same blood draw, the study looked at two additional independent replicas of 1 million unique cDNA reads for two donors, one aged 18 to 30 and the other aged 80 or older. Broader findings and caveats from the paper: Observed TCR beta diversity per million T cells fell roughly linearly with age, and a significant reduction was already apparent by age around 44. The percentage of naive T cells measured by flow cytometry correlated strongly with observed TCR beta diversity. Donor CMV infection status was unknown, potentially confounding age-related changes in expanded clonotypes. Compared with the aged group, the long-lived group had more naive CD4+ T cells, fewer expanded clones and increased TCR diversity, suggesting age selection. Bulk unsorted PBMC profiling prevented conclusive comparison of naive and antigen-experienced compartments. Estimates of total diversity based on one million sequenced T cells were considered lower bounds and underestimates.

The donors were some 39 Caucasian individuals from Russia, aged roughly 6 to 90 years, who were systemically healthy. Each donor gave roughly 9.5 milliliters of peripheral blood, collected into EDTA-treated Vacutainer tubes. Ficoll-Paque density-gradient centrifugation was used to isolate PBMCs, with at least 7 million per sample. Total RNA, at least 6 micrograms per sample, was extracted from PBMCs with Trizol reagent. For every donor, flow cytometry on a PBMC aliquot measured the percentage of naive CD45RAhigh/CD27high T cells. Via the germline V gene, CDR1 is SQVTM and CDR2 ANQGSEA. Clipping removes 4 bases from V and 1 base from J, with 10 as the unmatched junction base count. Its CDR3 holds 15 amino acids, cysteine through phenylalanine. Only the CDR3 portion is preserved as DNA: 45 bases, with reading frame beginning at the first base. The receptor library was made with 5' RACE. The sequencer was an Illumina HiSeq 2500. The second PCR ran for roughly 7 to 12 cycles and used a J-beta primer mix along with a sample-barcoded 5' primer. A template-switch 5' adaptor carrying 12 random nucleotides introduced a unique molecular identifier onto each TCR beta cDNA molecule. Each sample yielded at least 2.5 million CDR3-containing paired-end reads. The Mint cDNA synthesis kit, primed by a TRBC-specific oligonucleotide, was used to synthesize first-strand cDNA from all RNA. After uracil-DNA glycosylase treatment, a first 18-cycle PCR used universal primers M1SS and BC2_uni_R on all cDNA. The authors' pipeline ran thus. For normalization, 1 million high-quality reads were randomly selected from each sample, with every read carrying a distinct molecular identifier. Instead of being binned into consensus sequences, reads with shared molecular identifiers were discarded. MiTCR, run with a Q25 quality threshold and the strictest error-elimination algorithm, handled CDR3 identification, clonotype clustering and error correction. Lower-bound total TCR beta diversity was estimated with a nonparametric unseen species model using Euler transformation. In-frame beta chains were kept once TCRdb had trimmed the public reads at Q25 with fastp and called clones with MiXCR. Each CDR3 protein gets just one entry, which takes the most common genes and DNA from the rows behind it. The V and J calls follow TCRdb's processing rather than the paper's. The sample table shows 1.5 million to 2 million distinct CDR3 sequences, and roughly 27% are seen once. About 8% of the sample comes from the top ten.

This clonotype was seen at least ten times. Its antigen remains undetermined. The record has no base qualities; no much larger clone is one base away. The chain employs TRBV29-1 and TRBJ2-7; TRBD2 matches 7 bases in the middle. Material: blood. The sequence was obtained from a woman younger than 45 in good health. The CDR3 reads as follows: CSVVNPGLPSYEQYF. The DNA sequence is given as TGCAGCGTTGTTAATCCGGGACTACCTTCCTACGAGCAGTACTTC.